This passage covers 17 T cell receptor beta chains from one sample sequenced in a study of T cell responses to AZD1222 COVID-19 vaccine. Libraries were prepared by immunoSEQ multiplex PCR; TCRdb keeps only in-frame clonotypes and omits some of them. Of around 80,000 clones listed, 85% to 95% are singletons. Sequenced material: peripheral blood, taken on day 0 of AZD1222 vaccination. Source of these receptors: an adult in good health.

This chain joins TRBV6-2 or TRBV6-3 and TRBJ1-2; TRBD1 is a possible D gene (6 bases). CDR1 and CDR2 (germline): MNHEY, SVGEGT. With 6 bases removed from V and 6 bases from J, the gap between germline ends came to 14 bases. This CDR3 is 13 amino acids long. The CDR3 loop reads CASSPWTENGYTF. In DNA form, the CDR3 reads TGTGCCAGCAGCCCTTGGACAGAAAATGGCTACACCTTC.

The V call is TRBV12-3 or TRBV12-4, the J call TRBJ1-4; weak D call: TRBD1 (5 bases). There are 12 residues in the CDR3. The ends were cut back, 5 bases at V and 5 bases at J, with 6 bases in the middle. The DNA for the CDR3 is TGTGCCAGCAGTCGGGACAATGAAAAACTGTTTTTT. Translating gives CASSRDNEKLFF.

The chain combines TRBV6-1 with TRBJ1-5; unclear D gene. The V gene's germline CDR1 is MNHNS and CDR2 SASEGT. V was trimmed by 3 bases and J by 4 bases, leaving 7 bases between them. The CDR3 sequence is 13 residues long. The CDR3 DNA is TGTGCCAGCAGTGATCTGGGAAATCAGCCCCAGCATTTT. Its protein is CASSDLGNQPQHF.

V gene TRBV27 combines with J gene TRBJ2-3; the D gene is possibly TRBD2 (5 bases). The V and J ends lost 0 bases and 6 bases respectively, with 10 bases between them. The V gene's germline CDR1 is MNHEY and CDR2 SMNVEV (reference sequence). The CDR3 has 14 residues. The DNA for the CDR3 is TGTGCCAGCAGTTTATCATTGGGAGTCGATACGCAGTATTTT. It encodes CASSLSLGVDTQYF.

The J gene is TRBJ2-1, the V gene TRBV6-2 or TRBV6-3, with TRBD1 identical over 10 bases. Germline V CDR1 and CDR2: MNHEY, SVGEGT. The CDR3 is 14 amino acids. The V gene end was trimmed by 5 bases and the J gene end by 9 bases; junction bases not matched to a gene: 7. As DNA, the CDR3 is TGTGCCAGCAGTGTATGGACAGGGGGTGGTGAGCAGTTCTTC. Amino acid sequence: CASSVWTGGGEQFF.

This rearrangement joins TRBV28 to TRBJ1-2; D is unclear. Germline V gene sequence: CDR1 MDHEN, CDR2 SYDVKM. With 6 bases removed from V and 7 bases from J, the gap between germline ends came to 18 bases. This CDR3 comprises 14 residues. CDR3 DNA sequence: TGTGCCAGCAGATCAGACCCGGTCGGAGGTGGCTACACCTTC. It specifies CASRSDPVGGGYTF.

The chain is built from TRBV7-9 and TRBJ1-1; 7 bases are a match to TRBD1. V lost 5 bases, J lost 4 bases, and 10 bases stayed unmatched. The CDR3 runs to 15 residues. The germline gives CDR1 SEHNR, CDR2 FQNEAQ (reference sequence). CDR3: CASSPKIRQGTEAFF. The CDR3 DNA follows: TGTGCCAGCAGCCCAAAGATCAGACAGGGCACTGAAGCTTTCTTT.

The V gene is TRBV10-2, the J gene TRBJ1-2, with a tentative D call TRBD1 (6 bases). The CDR3 is 14 amino acids. V was pared by 7 bases and J by 4 bases, with 16 bases between. CDR1 and CDR2 from the germline V gene are WSHSY and SAAADI. The CDR3 region has the DNA TGCGCCAGCAAGCTGCAAGGGGGAGGCTATGGCTACACCTTC. This encodes CASKLQGGGYGYTF.

The rearrangement joins TRBV6-1 to TRBJ2-5; 11 bases agree with TRBD1. The J segment lost 5 bases and the V segment lost 3 bases, leaving 8 bases of the junction unmatched. The CDR3 has 16 amino acids. The germline gives CDR1 MNHNS, CDR2 SASEGT. The CDR3 is CASSDIGTGGRETQYF. CDR3 DNA sequence: TGTGCCAGCAGTGACATTGGGACAGGGGGACGCGAGACCCAGTACTTC.

V and J are TRBV6-5 and TRBJ2-7; D is possibly TRBD1 (6 bases). The V end lost 4 bases, the J end lost 9 bases, and 13 bases lay between the germline ends. Germline CDR1 MNHEY, CDR2 SVGAGI. CDR3 length equals 12 residues. This chain's CDR3 is CASSWDTKVQYF. Written as DNA, the CDR3 is TGTGCCAGCAGTTGGGACACAAAGGTGCAGTACTTC.

This clone was seen only once. This chain links TRBV6-5 with TRBJ2-5; D gene unclear. V gave up 4 bases and J gave up 0 bases, with 6 bases separating them. CDR1 is MNHEY and CDR2 is SVGAGI in the germline V gene. The CDR3 consists of 13 residues. The CDR3: CASSSSDQETQYF. The CDR3 DNA is TGTGCCAGCAGTTCAAGTGACCAAGAGACCCAGTACTTC.

The chain links TRBV3-1 (or the pseudogene TRBV3-2) to TRBJ2-3, with D maybe TRBD2 (5 bases). This CDR3 region has 15 residues. Germline V gene sequence: CDR1 LGHDT, CDR2 YNNKEL (reference sequence). The V and J ends lost 0 bases and 7 bases respectively, with 14 bases between them. As DNA, the CDR3 is TGTGCCAGCAGCCAAGACGCTAGCCGGTACAATACGCAGTATTTT. Protein product: CASSQDASRYNTQYF.

The rearrangement uses TRBV7-8 and TRBJ1-3; D ambiguous. This CDR3 has 12 residues. V was cut by 5 bases and J by 7 bases, with 9 bases left in between. CDR1 and CDR2 (germline): SGHVS, FQNEAQ. The CDR3 protein is CASSPGRNTIYF. The CDR3 DNA is TGTGCCAGCAGCCCCGGACGGAACACCATATATTTT.

This clone occurred once. V is TRBV12-3 or TRBV12-4 and J is TRBJ2-7; perhaps TRBD1 as D (5 bases). Trimming cost V 2 bases and J 6 bases, with 8 bases left between them. CDR3 length: 12 residues. The CDR3 region is CASSLIGVEQYF. The CDR3 nucleotides are TGTGCCAGCAGTTTAATAGGGGTCGAGCAGTACTTC.

The J gene is TRBJ1-1, the V gene TRBV21-1. TRBV21-1 is annotated as a pseudogene. This CDR3 is 15 amino acids long. CDR3 in amino acids: CASRPRGIMNTEAFF. The CDR3 nucleotides are TGTGCCAGCAGGCCGCGGGGGATCATGAACACTGAAGCTTTCTTT.

The rearrangement uses TRBV11-2 and TRBJ2-3, with 7 bases lining up with TRBD2. This CDR3 has 15 residues. V shed 8 bases, J shed 5 bases, and the junction held 13 bases outside the gene matches. Per germline, CDR1 SGHAT and CDR2 FQNNGV. The CDR3 here is CASGRDYYGEDTQYF. CDR3 sequence (DNA): TGTGCCAGCGGACGGGACTATTATGGTGAAGATACGCAGTATTTT.

The rearrangement links TRBV5-1 to TRBJ1-4; D is uncertain. With 2 bases removed from V and 0 bases from J, the gap between germline ends came to 5 bases. The germline V gene has CDR1 SGHRS and CDR2 YFSETQ. The length of the CDR3 is 14 residues. The CDR3: CASSFFSTNEKLFF. As DNA, the CDR3 is TGCGCCAGCAGCTTTTTTTCAACTAATGAAAAACTGTTTTTT. Looking up the rest from reference TRBV5-1 and TRBJ1-4 gives the full variable domain: KAGVTQTPRYLIKTRGQQVTLSCSPISGHRSVSWYQQTPGQGLQFLFEYFSETQRNKGNFPGRFSGRQFSNSRSEMNVSTLELGDSALYLCASSFFSTNEKLFFGSGTQLSVL.